The 7 T cell receptor beta chains below come from one sample, sequenced in a study of blood T cell repertoires in COVID-19. Method: immunoSEQ multiplex PCR; TCRdb's copy keeps in-frame clones and lacks some. The table has over 120,000 clones, over 70% seen once; the top ten hold over 35%. Source material: peripheral blood. These receptors came from a human donor in a cohort sampled during active COVID-19.

This clone was seen only a few times. This rearrangement joins TRBV20-1 to TRBJ2-1; D may be TRBD1 (5 bases). The CDR3 totals 11 residues. The germline V and J ends were trimmed by 6 bases and 7 bases, with 10 bases remaining between them. The germline gives CDR1 DFQATT, CDR2 SNEGSKA (reference sequence). In DNA form, the CDR3 reads TGCAGTGCATATAGACAGAATGAGCAGTTCTTC. Amino acid sequence: CSAYRQNEQFF.

J is TRBJ1-6 and V is TRBV10-2; the D gene is possibly TRBD1 (5 bases). CDR1 and CDR2 from the germline V gene are WSHSY and SAAADI. This CDR3 contains 14 residues. V gave up 2 bases and J gave up 10 bases, with 12 bases separating them. CDR3 loop: CASSEGLRTSPLHF. The DNA for the CDR3 is TGCGCCAGCAGTGAGGGCCTCAGGACATCACCCCTCCACTTT.

The chain joins TRBV11-1 to TRBJ2-1, with a tentative D call TRBD1 (5 bases). V dropped 2 bases and J dropped 10 bases, with 9 bases sitting between them. CDR1 SGHAT and CDR2 FQDESV come from the germline V gene (reference sequence). The CDR3 sequence is 12 residues long. The CDR3 DNA reads TGTGCCAGCAGCTTATGGGCAGGGGAGCAGTTCTTC. Amino acids: CASSLWAGEQFF.

The V gene is TRBV27, the J gene TRBJ2-7, with 8 bases identical to TRBD2. The germline CDR1 and CDR2 sequences are MNHEY and SMNVEV (reference sequence). Trimming took 3 bases from V and 3 from J; bases not matched to a gene: 4. This CDR3 has 14 amino acids. The CDR3 is CASSLRGELYEQYV. The CDR3 DNA sequence: TGTGCCAGCAGTTTGCGGGGGGAACTCTACGAGCAGTACGTC.

This chain connects TRBV19 to TRBJ1-1, with D perhaps TRBD1 (6 bases). Trimming left V 6 bases short and J 1 base short, with 12 bases between. In germline, CDR1 is LNHDA, CDR2 SQIVND (reference sequence). This CDR3 spans 14 amino acids. The CDR3 coding sequence is TGTGCCAGTAGCCTAGACAGGTCGAACACTGAAGCTTTCTTT. Amino acids: CASSLDRSNTEAFF.

The V call is TRBV5-1, the J call TRBJ2-2; D gene unclear. Trimming took 0 bases from V and 4 from J, leaving 7 bases between them. The germline gives CDR1 SGHRS, CDR2 YFSETQ. The CDR3 runs to 14 residues. DNA of the CDR3: TGCGCCAGCAGCTTGGACTATTCCACCGGGGAGCTGTTTTTT. Its translation is CASSLDYSTGELFF.

The chain recombines TRBV11-2 with TRBJ1-2; no clear D. CDR1 SGHAT and CDR2 FQNNGV come from the germline V gene. The CDR3 spans 15 residues. Trimming pared 1 base from V and 4 bases from J, leaving 13 bases between. The CDR3 is CASSLADGSAYGYTF. CDR3 coding DNA: TGTGCCAGCAGCTTAGCCGACGGGAGCGCCTATGGCTACACCTTC.